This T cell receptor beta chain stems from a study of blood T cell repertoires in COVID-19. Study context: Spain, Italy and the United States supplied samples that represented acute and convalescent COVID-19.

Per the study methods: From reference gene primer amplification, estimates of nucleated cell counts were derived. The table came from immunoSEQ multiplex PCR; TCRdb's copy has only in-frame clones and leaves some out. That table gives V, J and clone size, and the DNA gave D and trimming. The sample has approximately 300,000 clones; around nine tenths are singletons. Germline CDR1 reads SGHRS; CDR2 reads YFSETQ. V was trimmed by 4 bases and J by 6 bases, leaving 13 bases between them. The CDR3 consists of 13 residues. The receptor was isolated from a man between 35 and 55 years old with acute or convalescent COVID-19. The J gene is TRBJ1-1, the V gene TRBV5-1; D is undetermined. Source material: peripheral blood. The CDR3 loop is CASSPAGVPEAFF. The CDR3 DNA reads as TGCGCCAGCAGCCCGGCCGGGGTCCCTGAAGCTTTCTTT.